The rows below give T cell receptor beta chains drawn from one sample of a study of shared clonotypes between healthy human individuals. Assay used: immunoSEQ multiplex PCR; TCRdb lists only in-frame clones, some missing. The sample gives around 500,000 clones, 76% of which show up once; over 10% is in the top ten. The specimen sequenced was PBMCs. Receptors were obtained from a woman in her thirties or forties in good health. Some clones in this sample may be carry-over from other donors' samples. Both conserved end residues are part of each CDR3. A D gene is named only where the DNA matches it firmly. The listing skips clone size in some rows; elsewhere it reads once, few, many or a size class.

J gene: TRBJ2-7
clone size: .
D gene: TRBD2
CDR3 length: 15
V gene: TRBV15
CDR3 protein: CATSTGTSGSHEQYF
CDR3 DNA: TGTGCCACCAGCACAGGGACTAGCGGGAGCCACGAGCAGTACTTC

J gene: TRBJ2-7
clone size: .
D gene: .
CDR3 length: 12
V gene: TRBV30
CDR3 protein: CAWSVQGYEQYF
CDR3 DNA: TGTGCCTGGAGTGTACAGGGCTACGAGCAGTACTTC

J gene: TRBJ2-1
clone size: once
D gene: TRBD2
CDR3 length: 16
V gene: TRBV18
CDR3 protein: CASSPALAGVYNEQFF
CDR3 DNA: TGTGCCAGCTCACCAGCACTGGCGGGAGTCTACAATGAGCAGTTCTTC

J gene: TRBJ2-5
clone size: .
D gene: .
CDR3 length: 12
V gene: TRBV15
CDR3 protein: CATSRDRETQYF
CDR3 DNA: TGTGCCACCAGCAGAGACCGGGAGACCCAGTACTTC

J gene: TRBJ2-3
clone size: .
D gene: TRBD2
CDR3 length: 15
V gene: TRBV18
CDR3 protein: CASSQSLAATDTQYF
CDR3 DNA: TGTGCCAGCTCACAAAGTCTAGCGGCGACAGATACGCAGTATTTT

J gene: TRBJ1-1
clone size: .
D gene: .
CDR3 length: 13
V gene: TRBV18
CDR3 protein: CASSPRRNTEAFF
CDR3 DNA: TGTGCCAGCTCACCAAGGAGGAACACTGAAGCTTTCTTT

J gene: TRBJ2-2
clone size: .
D gene: .
CDR3 length: 15
V gene: TRBV2
CDR3 protein: CASSVAGTNTGELFF
CDR3 DNA: TGTGCCAGCAGTGTCGCAGGGACTAACACCGGGGAGCTGTTTTTT

J gene: TRBJ2-5
clone size: .
D gene: TRBD2
CDR3 length: 14
V gene: TRBV5-1
CDR3 protein: CASSFGTSWETQYF
CDR3 DNA: TGCGCCAGCAGCTTCGGGACTAGCTGGGAGACCCAGTACTTC

J gene: TRBJ2-2
clone size: many
D gene: TRBD2
CDR3 length: 17
V gene: TRBV13
CDR3 protein: CASSSGTSGSGTGELFF
CDR3 DNA: TGTGCCAGCAGCTCCGGGACTAGCGGGAGTGGAACCGGGGAGCTGTTTTTT

J gene: TRBJ2-1
clone size: .
D gene: TRBD2
CDR3 length: 15
V gene: TRBV19
CDR3 protein: CASSIPGLAGGEQFF
CDR3 DNA: TGTGCCAGTAGTATACCGGGACTAGCGGGAGGTGAGCAGTTCTTC

J gene: TRBJ2-7
clone size: .
D gene: .
CDR3 length: 12
V gene: TRBV7-2
CDR3 protein: CASSLAVGEQYF
CDR3 DNA: TGTGCCAGCAGCTTAGCGGTGGGAGAGCAGTACTTC

J gene: TRBJ1-4
clone size: .
D gene: .
CDR3 length: 16
V gene: TRBV7-6
CDR3 protein: CASSLGWSSANEKLFF
CDR3 DNA: TGTGCCAGCAGCTTAGGTTGGAGTTCTGCTAATGAAAAACTGTTTTTT

J gene: TRBJ2-1
clone size: few
D gene: TRBD2
CDR3 length: 14
V gene: TRBV9
CDR3 protein: CASSVGGSGNEQFF
CDR3 DNA: TGTGCCAGCAGCGTTGGCGGGAGTGGTAATGAGCAGTTCTTC

J gene: TRBJ2-1
clone size: .
D gene: .
CDR3 length: 16
V gene: TRBV2
CDR3 protein: CASRGGGLSSYNEQFF
CDR3 DNA: TGTGCCAGCAGGGGAGGGGGTCTGAGCTCCTACAATGAGCAGTTCTTC

J gene: TRBJ2-7
clone size: .
D gene: .
CDR3 length: 15
V gene: TRBV5-1
CDR3 protein: CASSLWGEPLHEQYF
CDR3 DNA: TGCGCCAGCTCCCTCTGGGGTGAGCCGCTGCACGAGCAGTACTTC

J gene: TRBJ2-7
clone size: .
D gene: .
CDR3 length: 13
V gene: TRBV10-2
CDR3 protein: CASSGHLSYEQYF
CDR3 DNA: TGCGCCAGCAGCGGACACCTCTCCTACGAGCAGTACTTC

J gene: TRBJ2-7
clone size: once
D gene: TRBD1
CDR3 length: 15
V gene: TRBV6-1
CDR3 protein: CASSEGGQETYEQYF
CDR3 DNA: TGTGCCAGCAGTGAAGGGGGACAGGAGACCTACGAGCAGTACTTC

J gene: TRBJ1-2
clone size: .
D gene: .
CDR3 length: 13
V gene: TRBV14
CDR3 protein: CASSQGGYYGYTF
CDR3 DNA: TGTGCCAGCAGCCAAGGGGGGTACTATGGCTACACCTTC

J gene: TRBJ2-7
clone size: few
D gene: TRBD1
CDR3 length: 15
V gene: TRBV5-6
CDR3 protein: CASILAGQAQDEQYF
CDR3 DNA: TGTGCCAGCATCCTGGCGGGACAGGCCCAGGACGAGCAGTACTTC

J gene: TRBJ2-5
clone size: once
D gene: .
CDR3 length: 15
V gene: TRBV11-2
CDR3 protein: CASSFRSVSQETQYF
CDR3 DNA: TGTGCCAGCAGCTTCCGTAGCGTTTCCCAAGAGACCCAGTACTTC

J gene: TRBJ1-2
clone size: .
D gene: .
CDR3 length: 15
V gene: TRBV15
CDR3 protein: CATSLETSGTYGYTF
CDR3 DNA: TGTGCCACCAGCCTAGAGACCTCCGGGACCTATGGCTACACCTTC

J gene: TRBJ1-2
clone size: .
D gene: .
CDR3 length: 14
V gene: TRBV5-4
CDR3 protein: CASSLGGRGSGYTF
CDR3 DNA: TGTGCCAGCAGCCTCGGGGGGAGGGGATCTGGCTACACCTTC

J gene: TRBJ2-1
clone size: once
D gene: .
CDR3 length: 14
V gene: TRBV25-1
CDR3 protein: CASSDGQGIDRQFF
CDR3 DNA: TGTGCCAGCAGTGATGGGCAGGGTATCGACAGGCAGTTCTTC

J gene: TRBJ2-7
clone size: .
D gene: TRBD1
CDR3 length: 15
V gene: TRBV28
CDR3 protein: CASTPKGTGVHEQYF
CDR3 DNA: TGTGCCAGCACCCCTAAGGGGACAGGAGTACACGAGCAGTACTTC

J gene: TRBJ2-2
clone size: .
D gene: TRBD1
CDR3 length: 17
V gene: TRBV19
CDR3 protein: CASSIFLGTDNTGELFF
CDR3 DNA: TGTGCCAGTAGTATATTTCTGGGGACAGACAACACCGGGGAGCTGTTTTTT

J gene: TRBJ2-3
clone size: .
D gene: .
CDR3 length: 16
V gene: TRBV7-9
CDR3 protein: CASSYGTATSTDTQYF
CDR3 DNA: TGTGCCAGCAGCTATGGGACGGCCACTAGCACAGATACGCAGTATTTT

J gene: TRBJ2-5
clone size: .
D gene: .
CDR3 length: 10
V gene: TRBV28
CDR3 protein: CASLQETQYF
CDR3 DNA: TGTGCCAGCCTTCAAGAGACCCAGTACTTC

J gene: TRBJ2-5
clone size: .
D gene: .
CDR3 length: 13
V gene: TRBV7-2
CDR3 protein: CASSLARREAQYF
CDR3 DNA: TGTGCCAGCAGCTTAGCTAGGAGGGAGGCCCAGTACTTC

J gene: TRBJ2-7
clone size: .
D gene: .
CDR3 length: 19
V gene: TRBV28
CDR3 protein: CASSLARGTSGYWGHEQYF
CDR3 DNA: TGTGCCAGCAGTTTAGCCCGAGGGACATCCGGATACTGGGGTCACGAGCAGTACTTC

J gene: TRBJ2-2
clone size: .
D gene: TRBD2
CDR3 length: 14
V gene: TRBV10-2
CDR3 protein: CASRGLANTGELFF
CDR3 DNA: TGCGCCAGCAGGGGACTAGCAAACACCGGGGAGCTGTTTTTT

J gene: TRBJ1-4
clone size: .
D gene: .
CDR3 length: 12
V gene: TRBV2
CDR3 protein: CASSELGVGLFF
CDR3 DNA: TGTGCCAGCAGTGAGCTGGGCGTTGGGCTGTTTTTT

J gene: TRBJ1-1
clone size: few
D gene: TRBD1
CDR3 length: 15
V gene: TRBV6-6
CDR3 protein: CASSYSNRGNTEAFF
CDR3 DNA: TGTGCCAGCAGTTACTCTAACAGGGGGAACACTGAAGCTTTCTTT

J gene: TRBJ2-5
clone size: .
D gene: .
CDR3 length: 14
V gene: TRBV9
CDR3 protein: CASSAGVRQETQYF
CDR3 DNA: TGTGCCAGCAGCGCGGGAGTTCGGCAAGAGACCCAGTACTTC

J gene: TRBJ2-3
clone size: .
D gene: .
CDR3 length: 15
V gene: TRBV29-1
CDR3 protein: CSATLSGPSTDTQYF
CDR3 DNA: TGCAGCGCAACACTGTCGGGGCCTAGCACAGATACGCAGTATTTT

J gene: TRBJ1-4
clone size: .
D gene: .
CDR3 length: 14
V gene: TRBV28
CDR3 protein: CASSFDRVSEKLFF
CDR3 DNA: TGTGCCAGCAGTTTTGATAGGGTGTCTGAAAAACTGTTTTTT

J gene: TRBJ2-7
clone size: .
D gene: .
CDR3 length: 11
V gene: TRBV30
CDR3 protein: CAWRRSYEQYF
CDR3 DNA: TGTGCCTGGAGAAGATCCTACGAGCAGTACTTC

J gene: TRBJ2-5
clone size: .
D gene: .
CDR3 length: 16
V gene: TRBV28
CDR3 protein: CASSLEGRGVLETQYF
CDR3 DNA: TGTGCCAGCAGTCTAGAAGGGCGAGGGGTGCTCGAGACCCAGTACTTC

J gene: TRBJ2-7
clone size: .
D gene: TRBD2
CDR3 length: 15
V gene: TRBV7-9
CDR3 protein: CASSRGLAETYEQYF
CDR3 DNA: TGTGCCAGCAGCCGGGGACTAGCGGAGACCTACGAGCAGTACTTC